Here is one TCR beta chain with its context. Its specificity is unknown. This may come from a read error, since a much larger clone is one base off. Profiling that covered TCR beta VDJ and CDR3 relied on genomic DNA as its template. TCRdb itself ran the reads through MiXCR, one entry per CDR3 protein. The sample records 150,000 to 200,000 distinct CDR3 sequences, roughly 43% being singletons. This specimen belongs to a study of CD8+CD57+ T cells in acquired aplastic anemia. Study-wide context: Sorted CD4+ and CD8+ cells gave a mean 3.2 ug DNA, range 0.2 to 27.4 ug.

Patients chosen for sequencing had CD8+CD57+ cells that had expanded, as shown by flow cytometry. Among the patients, all had severe acquired aplastic anemia. All patients were therapy-naive when blood was sampled. The study's findings and limits: Significance was not reached for CD8+ Simpson's diversity between patients and controls.

The specimen was sorted CD4+, CD8+, or CD8+CD57+ T cells (not recorded which) from PBMCs. This receptor was obtained from a human donor with aplastic anemia.

The CDR3 protein is CASTINLAGEYEQSF. In nucleotides, the CDR3 is TGTGCCAGCACCATTAACCTAGCGGGAGAATACGAGCAGTCCTTC. The rearrangement links TRBV6-1 to TRBJ2-7, with 10 bases aligning to TRBD2. This CDR3 has 15 residues. The V gene's germline CDR1 is MNHNS and CDR2 SASEGT.